This T cell receptor beta chain appears in the sequencing data of a study of blood T cell repertoires in COVID-19. Original processing notes: The assay estimated nucleated cells by amplifying reference gene primers. Some clones are missing from TCRdb's copy, which holds only in-frame ones; the method was immunoSEQ multiplex PCR. V and J calls and clone size are copied from that table; D and trimming were computed from the DNA. The table shows 160,000 or so clones, with just under 80% occurring only once. Germline V CDR1 and CDR2: SGDLS, YYNGEE. The CDR3 length is 11 residues. The trim removed 6 bases at V and 10 bases at J, leaving 4 bases unmatched. This clone appeared a few times.

The chain recombines TRBV9 with TRBJ1-2, with TRBD1 matching 9 bases. The source material was peripheral blood. The clonotype originates from a woman of 80 years or more with acute or convalescent COVID-19. Written as DNA, the CDR3 is TGTGCCAGCATCCGGGACAGGGTCTACACCTTC. As protein: CASIRDRVYTF.